The 15 T cell receptor beta chains given below trace back to one sample, sequenced in a study of shared clonotypes between healthy human individuals. TCRdb's table, derived via immunoSEQ multiplex PCR, lists solely in-frame clones and lacks some. The top ten clones hold 9.5% to 15% of a sample with around 510,000 clones, around 80% of them seen once. The material sequenced was PBMCs. The receptors shown here come from a woman between 40 and 55 years old in good health. Some clones in this sample may be carry-over from other donors' samples.

This clone is a singleton in its sample. V and J are TRBV6-1 and TRBJ1-6, with 7 bases aligning to TRBD1. This CDR3 is built from 15 residues. Unmatched junction bases numbered 1, after V lost 5 bases and J lost 0 bases. Germline V gene sequence: CDR1 MNHNS, CDR2 SASEGT. The chain's CDR3 is CASSWDSSYNSPLHF. CDR3 sequence (DNA): TGTGCCAGCAGTTGGGACAGCTCCTATAATTCACCCCTCCACTTT.

This clone was picked up many times. CDR3 sequence: CASSTGTSPGDTQYF. CDR3 nucleotide sequence: TGCGCCAGCAGCACCGGGACTAGCCCGGGGGATACGCAGTATTTT. V and J are TRBV5-1 and TRBJ2-3, with 9 bases aligning to TRBD2. This CDR3 contains 15 residues. Trimming removed 4 bases from V and 6 bases from J; junction bases left unmatched: 9. Per the germline V gene, CDR1 is SGHRS and CDR2 is YFSETQ.

This clone was recorded at least ten times. The V call is TRBV6-4, the J call TRBJ2-1; 8 bases are shared with TRBD2. CDR3 length equals 15 residues. V shed 4 bases and J 4 bases; nucleotides not matched to a gene: 6. The V gene's germline CDR1 is MRHNA and CDR2 SNTAGT. CDR3 region: CASSGREDGYNEQFF. The DNA of the CDR3 is TGTGCCAGCAGTGGGCGGGAGGATGGTTACAATGAGCAGTTCTTC.

The V gene is TRBV2, the J gene TRBJ2-1, with 7 bases matching TRBD2. CDR1 and CDR2 (germline): SNHLY, FYNNEI. The CDR3 is made up of 14 amino acids. The V gene end was trimmed by 4 bases and the J gene end by 5 bases; junction bases not matched to a gene: 5. The CDR3 loop is CASSGGLRDNEQFF. DNA for the CDR3: TGTGCCAGCAGTGGGGGACTACGCGACAATGAGCAGTTCTTC.

The V and J genes are TRBV28 and TRBJ2-7; 12 bases fit TRBD2. The CDR3 covers 14 residues. Unmatched junction bases numbered 6, after V lost 10 bases and J lost 2 bases. Per germline, CDR1 MDHEN and CDR2 SYDVKM. Here the CDR3 reads CATERTSGTYEQYF. For the CDR3, the DNA is TGTGCCACCGAGAGGACTAGCGGGACCTACGAGCAGTACTTC. The variable domain in full, completed from reference TRBV28 and TRBJ2-7, reads DVKVTQSSRYLVKRTGEKVFLECVQDMDHENMFWYRQDPGLGLRLIYFSYDVKMKEKGDIPEGYSVSREKKERFSLILESASTNQTSMYLCATERTSGTYEQYFGPGTRLTVT.

A word on this clone: This specimen includes other DNA sequences encoding the same CDR3. V is TRBV29-1 and J is TRBJ2-3; D is uncertain. The CDR3 is 10 amino acids. Germline V CDR1 and CDR2: SQVTM, ANQGSEA. Trimming took off 4 bases at V and 1 base at J, with 0 bases between the two ends. The CDR3 region is CSVGTDTQYF. The CDR3 DNA is TGCAGCGTTGGCACAGATACGCAGTATTTT.

The V call is TRBV11-3, the J call TRBJ2-3, with D possibly being TRBD1 (5 bases). The V and J ends lost 2 bases and 6 bases respectively, with 9 bases between them. Germline CDR1 is SGHNT and CDR2 is YENEEA. This CDR3 is 13 amino acids long. Written as DNA, the CDR3 is TGTGCCAGCAGCTTATGGGCAGGGGATACGCAGTATTTT. This translates into CASSLWAGDTQYF. Filled out from reference TRBV11-3 and TRBJ2-3, the complete variable domain reads EAGVVQSPRYKIIEKKQPVAFWCNPISGHNTLYWYLQNLGQGPELLIRYENEEAVDDSQLPKDRFSAERLKGVDSTLKIQPAELGDSAVYLCASSLWAGDTQYFGPGTRLTVL.

The chain employs TRBV25-1 and TRBJ2-7; D unresolved. V lost 10 bases, J lost 9 bases, and 10 bases lay in between. The CDR3 is made up of 9 amino acids. The germline CDR1 and CDR2 sequences are MGHDK and SYGVNS. The CDR3 protein is CANFYPQYF. Here the CDR3 DNA reads TGTGCCAACTTCTACCCGCAGTACTTC.

At least ten counts were recorded for this clone. CDR3 amino acids: CASTLGPPIYEQYF. The CDR3 coding sequence is TGTGCCAGCACCCTGGGACCCCCGATCTACGAGCAGTACTTC. This chain joins TRBV28 and TRBJ2-7, with D possibly called TRBD1 or TRBD2 (5 bases each). The length of the CDR3 is 14 residues. Germline assignment: CDR1 MDHEN and CDR2 SYDVKM. V was pared by 7 bases and J by 3 bases, with 16 bases between.

This chain links TRBV5-3 with TRBJ1-1; D is undetermined. TRBV5-3 is an open reading frame, and its role is uncertain. V lost 1 base and J 5 bases, leaving 12 bases between the germline ends. CDR3 length: 14 residues. CDR3 in amino acids: CARSLRMVGTEAFF. The CDR3 nucleotides read TGTGCCAGAAGCTTGCGGATGGTGGGGACTGAAGCTTTCTTT.

The J gene is TRBJ1-4, the V gene TRBV27; the D is unclear. Germline CDR1 MNHEY, CDR2 SMNVEV (reference sequence). This CDR3 contains 15 residues. V lost 4 bases to trimming and J lost 0 bases, with 9 bases between them. The CDR3 region is CASSSGEATNEKLFF. The CDR3 DNA sequence: TGTGCCAGCAGTTCCGGAGAGGCAACTAATGAAAAACTGTTTTTT.

This clone was found many times. The chain has TRBV6-6 and TRBJ2-3; D is perhaps TRBD1 (6 bases). Germline V gene lookup returns CDR1 MNHNY and CDR2 SVGAGI (reference sequence). V lost 6 bases and J 6 bases, leaving 16 bases between the germline ends. The CDR3 is made up of 14 amino acids. The chain's CDR3 is CASRNSGEWDTQYF. DNA of the CDR3: TGTGCCAGCAGAAATTCAGGGGAATGGGATACGCAGTATTTT.

The chain links TRBV5-1 to TRBJ2-2; 10 bases align to TRBD1. Looked up from germline, CDR1 is SGHRS and CDR2 is YFSETQ. The trim removed 4 bases at V and 3 bases at J, leaving 12 bases unmatched. The CDR3 contains 18 residues. CDR3 in amino acids: CASSPGIRGQGYTGELFF. The CDR3 coding sequence is TGCGCCAGCAGCCCGGGGATACGGGGACAGGGGTACACCGGGGAGCTGTTTTTT.

The rearrangement uses TRBV19 and TRBJ1-5; 7 bases line up with TRBD1. CDR3 size: 13 residues. V lost 5 bases to trimming and J lost 6 bases; unmatched junction nucleotides: 4. Looked up from germline, CDR1 is LNHDA and CDR2 is SQIVND (reference sequence). CDR3 residues: CASSEQGTQPQHF. DNA of the CDR3: TGTGCCAGTAGTGAACAGGGGACTCAGCCCCAGCATTTT.

This chain links TRBV15 with TRBJ2-7; perhaps D is TRBD1 or TRBD2 (6 bases each). Germline CDR1 is LNHNV and CDR2 is YYDKDF (reference sequence). Trimming cost V 0 bases and J 4 bases, with 28 bases left between them. CDR3 length equals 20 residues. Written as DNA, the CDR3 is TGTGCCACCAGCAGAGACAGGAATTGGGGGGCGGGACCACATCGGTACGAGCAGTACTTC. Translating gives CATSRDRNWGAGPHRYEQYF.